Ten or more counts support the clone carrying this T cell receptor (beta chain). Its antigen is currently unknown. CDR3 length: 15 amino acids. The germline V and J ends were trimmed by 5 bases and 6 bases, with 17 bases remaining between them. The V gene's germline CDR1 is SGHRS and CDR2 YFSETQ. Each CDR3 protein gets one entry after TCRdb re-called the 5' RACE reads with MiXCR. The data hold approximately 15,000 distinct CDR3 sequences, with about 2.2% observed a single time. This entry belongs to a study of beta chain bispecific antibodies for T cell cancers. Study observations and caveats: In these mixed samples, most targeted TRBV reads derived from the leukemia cell line.

Either OKT3 anti-CD3 antibody or CD3/CD28 beads expanded T cells from blood mononuclear cells over roughly three days. What was sequenced was healthy donor T cells cultured with leukemia cells. The receptor's source is a human donor in good health. Some clones in this sample may be carry-over from other donors' samples. The rearrangement uses TRBV5-1 and TRBJ2-2; D is tentatively TRBD1 or TRBD2 (5 bases each). The CDR3 DNA is TGCGCCAGCAGTCGAGAGGGGATTCGGGCCGGGGAGCTGTTTTTT. Translation: CASSREGIRAGELFF.